The source of this T cell receptor (beta chain) is a study of T cells after yellow fever vaccination. Trimming took 4 bases from V and 7 from J; bases not matched to a gene: 16. The CDR3 is 17 residues long. CDR1 is MNHEY and CDR2 is SVGAGI in the germline V gene. The table lists this clonotype with a few counts. Template switching with 5'RACE generated the TCR cDNA and added a universal primer site and UMIs. Using its own MiXCR run on the 5' RACE reads, TCRdb lists one record per CDR3 protein. The repertoire holds 320,000 or so distinct CDR3 sequences, 8% to 9.5% seen once, with approximately 15% in the top ten.

V and J are TRBV6-5 and TRBJ2-3; 8 positions match TRBD2. Sequencing used PBMCs, obtained 45 days after the first yellow fever vaccination. The source of this sequence is a young man who received the YFV17D yellow fever vaccine. CDR3 DNA sequence: TGTGCCAGCAGTTCACCCGTAGCGGGACTCAACTTTTATACGCAGTATTTT. This codes for CASSSPVAGLNFYTQYF.